These 32 T cell receptor beta chains originate from one sample sequenced in a study of shared clonotypes between healthy human individuals (dated by TCRdb to 2020 to 2022). Libraries were constructed by the immunoSEQ multiplex PCR assay. TCRdb holds this immuneACCESS table with in-frame rearrangements only. Some clones are missing; in checked studies, unresolved V genes explain under half, and the rest has no known cause. The sample table holds some 2 million clones, of which about 95% were seen once. Of the sample, less than 1.5% is held by the ten largest clones. For the CD8 naive samples, CD45RO-negative cells were positively selected for CCR7, yielding a CD45RA+CCR7+ population from which TemRA cells were excluded. The sequencing input was naive CD8+ T cells sorted from blood. Sample cell subset or site, as interpreted from the label and publication: CD45RA+CCR7+. The origin of the receptors is a man aged 18 to 30 in good health.

V is TRBV19 and J is TRBJ1-1, with 7 bases matching TRBD1. CDR3 size: 17 residues. Losses at the gene ends were 0 bases for V and 0 bases for J; bases not matched to a gene: 7. The germline V gene encodes CDR1 LNHDA and CDR2 SQIVND (reference sequence). The CDR3 sequence: CASSIDQEGTVNTEAFF. The CDR3 DNA follows: TGTGCCAGTAGTATAGATCAGGAGGGGACAGTGAACACTGAAGCTTTCTTT.

The chain joins TRBV27 to TRBJ1-1, with D perhaps TRBD1 (6 bases). Germline assignment: CDR1 MNHEY and CDR2 SMNVEV (reference sequence). The V and J ends lost 5 bases and 6 bases respectively, with 16 bases between them. The CDR3 totals 14 residues. The CDR3 spells CASSPGQIWSEAFF. The CDR3 DNA reads as TGTGCCAGCAGTCCAGGACAGATTTGGTCTGAAGCTTTCTTT.

The rearrangement uses TRBV5-6 and TRBJ2-7, with unresolved D. The V gene lost 0 bases and the J gene lost 6 bases, with 19 bases spanning the gap. The CDR3 runs 16 residues. CDR1 and CDR2 from the germline V gene are SGHDT and YYEEEE. CDR3 DNA: TGTGCCAGCAGCTTGGCCGATTGCGTTGTGGGTTGCGAGCAGTACTTC. It translates to CASSLADCVVGCEQYF.

On this clone: The identical CDR3 is also encoded by other nucleotide sequences in the sample. The rearrangement joins TRBV7-9 to TRBJ1-2, with 7 bases aligning to TRBD1. The CDR3 loop spans 13 amino acids. Germline CDR1 and CDR2: SEHNR and FQNEAQ (reference sequence). V shed 3 bases and J 5 bases; nucleotides not matched to a gene: 3. CDR3: CASSLGQLYGYTF. The CDR3 bases are TGTGCCAGCAGCTTGGGACAGCTATATGGCTACACCTTC.

This clone was counted a single time. This same CDR3 is encoded by further DNA sequences in the sample. The chain couples TRBV6-5 to TRBJ2-5, with D unclear. This CDR3 has 13 amino acids. CDR1 and CDR2 (germline): MNHEY, SVGAGI. V shed 3 bases and J shed 1 base, with 6 bases lying between them. The CDR3 loop is CASSYGLQETQYF. The CDR3 bases are TGTGCCAGCAGTTATGGCCTCCAAGAGACCCAGTACTTC.

This chain connects TRBV9 to TRBJ2-7; tentative D call: TRBD1 (5 bases). Germline V CDR1 and CDR2: SGDLS, YYNGEE. The CDR3 length is 15 residues. The V end lost 4 bases, the J end lost 7 bases, and 21 bases lay between the germline ends. This CDR3 is CASSPPGAQQGEQYF. CDR3 DNA sequence: TGTGCCAGCAGCCCCCCTGGGGCTCAGCAAGGGGAGCAGTACTTC.

The sample holds many counts of this clone. The chain recombines TRBV6-5 with TRBJ1-5; 9 nucleotides align to TRBD1. The CDR3 is 14 amino acids. J was trimmed by 7 bases and V by 6 bases; bases with no gene match: 7. The V gene's germline CDR1 is MNHEY and CDR2 SVGAGI. For the CDR3, the DNA is TGTGCCAGCAGACAACAGGGGGCAAGCCAGCCCCAGCATTTT. Its translation is CASRQQGASQPQHF.

A note on this clone: This sample also contains other DNA sequences that code for the same CDR3. V gene TRBV9 combines with J gene TRBJ2-7; 9 bases map to TRBD2. The J segment lost 2 bases and the V segment lost 2 bases, leaving 2 bases of the junction unmatched. The CDR3 sequence is 14 residues long. CDR1 and CDR2 (germline): SGDLS, YYNGEE. The CDR3 DNA sequence: TGTGCCAGCAGCGTTGGCGGGGGGGCCTACGAGCAGTACTTC. It is translated as CASSVGGGAYEQYF.

The chain combines TRBV13 with TRBJ2-1; D uncertain. V was pared by 0 bases and J by 6 bases, with 6 bases between. CDR3 length equals 13 residues. Germline values: CDR1 PRHDT, CDR2 FYEKMQ (reference sequence). CDR3 DNA: TGTGCCAGCAGCTTAGGGGTCCGCAATGAGCAGTTCTTC. As protein: CASSLGVRNEQFF.

The chain combines TRBV7-9 with TRBJ2-7; no firm D call. CDR1 SEHNR and CDR2 FQNEAQ come from the germline V gene (reference sequence). This CDR3 is 13 amino acids long. Trimming stripped 8 bases from V and 2 bases from J, with 13 bases between. This chain's CDR3 is CASRLAEAYEQYF. Written as DNA, the CDR3 is TGTGCCAGCCGCCTTGCTGAGGCCTACGAGCAGTACTTC. The full variable domain, rest sourced from reference TRBV7-9 and TRBJ2-7, is DTGVSQNPRHKITKRGQNVTFRCDPISEHNRLYWYRQTLGQGPEFLTYFQNEAQLEKSRLLSDRFSAERPKGSFSTLEIQRTEQGDSAMYLCASRLAEAYEQYFGPGTRLTVT.

The genes are TRBV4-1 and TRBJ1-5; D uncertain. The CDR3 has 17 residues. Trimming took off 0 bases at V and 0 bases at J, with 12 bases between the two ends. The V gene's germline CDR1 is MGHRA and CDR2 YSYEKL. CDR3 DNA: TGCGCCAGCAGCCAAGATGGGCACGGACTTAGCAATCAGCCCCAGCATTTT. This sequence encodes CASSQDGHGLSNQPQHF.

Turning to this clone: Other nucleotide sequences in the sample specify the same CDR3. The V call is TRBV7-9, the J call TRBJ2-6, with no clear D. The CDR3 contains 12 residues. Per germline, CDR1 SEHNR and CDR2 FQNEAQ (reference sequence). Trimming stripped 1 base from V and 5 bases from J, with 0 bases between. This CDR3 reads CASSLGANVLTF. In nucleotides, the CDR3 is TGTGCCAGCAGCTTAGGGGCCAACGTCCTGACTTTC.

The chain recombines TRBV11-2 with TRBJ1-2; D may be TRBD1 (6 bases). Looked up from germline, CDR1 is SGHAT and CDR2 is FQNNGV. The CDR3 has 14 amino acids. Trimming pared 3 bases from V and 0 bases from J, leaving 8 bases between. The CDR3 protein is CASSFGTPNYGYTF. For the CDR3, the DNA is TGTGCCAGCAGCTTCGGGACACCTAACTATGGCTACACCTTC.

J is TRBJ2-1 and V is TRBV7-2; TRBD2 matches at 7 bases. The V gene end was trimmed by 5 bases and the J gene end by 8 bases; junction bases not matched to a gene: 9. This CDR3 spans 14 amino acids. Germline CDR1 SGHTA, CDR2 FQGNSA. The CDR3 region is CASSGGVLGDEQFF. CDR3 in DNA: TGTGCCAGCAGCGGGGGGGTTTTAGGCGATGAGCAGTTCTTC.

V and J are TRBV5-6 and TRBJ2-7; 8 nucleotides agree with TRBD2. The CDR3 has 16 amino acids. The germline V gene encodes CDR1 SGHDT and CDR2 YYEEEE. V lost 2 bases and J lost 4; bases outside the gene matches: 11. CDR3 residues: CASSFSTGTSLYEQYF. DNA of the CDR3: TGTGCCAGCAGCTTTTCTACCGGGACTAGTCTTTACGAGCAGTACTTC.

The chain joins TRBV25-1 to TRBJ2-7; perhaps TRBD2 as D (5 bases). Germline-derived CDR1 and CDR2 are MGHDK and SYGVNS. The CDR3 runs to 12 residues. Trimming took off 8 bases at V and 8 bases at J, with 16 bases between the two ends. The CDR3 sequence: CASGGNEDKQYF. CDR3 in DNA: TGTGCCAGCGGAGGAAATGAGGATAAGCAGTACTTC.

Notes on this clone: Because the CDR3's place on the DNA is in doubt, the DNA is left out and the CDR3 is given as listed by TCRdb. The chain employs TRBV27 and TRBJ1-2; no DNA check was done on the table's D call, TRBD1. With termini counted, the CDR3 has 15 amino acids. In germline, CDR1 is MNHEY, CDR2 SMNVEV (reference sequence). CDR3: CASSFLADNNYGYTF.

The chain employs TRBV5-6 and TRBJ1-2, with D possibly matching TRBD1 (5 bases). Trimming left V 3 bases short and J 6 bases short, with 18 bases between. The CDR3 length is 15 residues. Germline V gene data show CDR1 as SGHDT and CDR2 as YYEEEE. CDR3 sequence (DNA): TGTGCCAGCAGCTCGCCCATCCAGGGATACGATGGCTACACCTTC. Its protein product is CASSSPIQGYDGYTF. The full variable domain, rest sourced from reference TRBV5-6 and TRBJ1-2, is DAGVTQSPTHLIKTRGQQVTLRCSPKSGHDTVSWYQQALGQGPQFIFQYYEEEERQRGNFPDRFSGHQFPNYSSELNVNALLLGDSALYLCASSSPIQGYDGYTFGSGTRLTVV.

V and J are TRBV21-1 and TRBJ1-2. TRBV21-1 is a pseudogene locus. The CDR3 loop spans 13 amino acids. The CDR3 nucleotides are TGTGCCAGCAATGGTGGGGGGAGCTATGGCTACACCTTC. Its protein product is CASNGGGSYGYTF.

J is TRBJ2-7 and V is TRBV29-1; D gene uncertain. CDR3 length: 13 residues. V was cut by 3 bases and J by 3 bases, with 12 bases left in between. Per germline, CDR1 SQVTM and CDR2 ANQGSEA. The CDR3 is CSVEFPKGYEQYF. CDR3 coding DNA: TGCAGCGTTGAGTTCCCAAAAGGCTACGAGCAGTACTTC.

The CDR3 DNA reads as TGTGCCAGCAGCTTTTTGGCCTATGAGCAGTTCTTC. The encoded protein is CASSFLAYEQFF. The chain has TRBV5-5 and TRBJ2-1; unclear D gene. The CDR3 consists of 12 residues. With 2 bases removed from V and 8 bases from J, the gap between germline ends came to 8 bases. CDR1 is SGHKS, CDR2 YYEKEE, per germline (reference sequence).

V usage is TRBV27 and J usage is TRBJ2-5; 7 nucleotides line up with TRBD1. In germline, CDR1 is MNHEY, CDR2 SMNVEV (reference sequence). V lost 8 bases and J lost 5; bases outside the gene matches: 5. The CDR3 is made up of 12 amino acids. The CDR3 sequence: CASGDRVETQYF. CDR3 nucleotide sequence: TGTGCCAGCGGCGACAGGGTTGAGACCCAGTACTTC.

The chain has TRBV6-5 and TRBJ2-6, with 7 bases that match TRBD1. V was clipped by 9 bases and J by 2 bases; unmatched bases: 1. Germline loops: CDR1 MNHEY, CDR2 SVGAGI. There are 13 residues in the CDR3. CDR3 in DNA: TGTGCCAGAAGGGGGCCTGGGGCCAACGTCCTGACTTTC. This codes for CARRGPGANVLTF.

The chain uses TRBV6-5 and TRBJ2-2; D unresolved. The ends were cut back, 5 bases at V and 8 bases at J, with 12 bases in the middle. Germline CDR1 is MNHEY and CDR2 is SVGAGI. This CDR3 has 13 residues. As DNA, the CDR3 is TGTGCCAGCAGTCCTCTCGTAACTGGGGAGCTGTTTTTT. This codes for CASSPLVTGELFF.

The V gene is TRBV7-2, the J gene TRBJ1-6; TRBD1 is a possible D gene (6 bases). The CDR3 extends over 17 amino acids. Per the germline V gene, CDR1 is SGHTA and CDR2 is FQGNSA. The V end lost 5 bases, the J end lost 8 bases, and 22 bases lay between the germline ends. CDR3 loop: CASSETQTGSRDSPLHF. CDR3 sequence (DNA): TGTGCCAGCAGCGAGACTCAAACAGGGTCAAGGGATTCACCCCTCCACTTT.

The J gene is TRBJ2-7, the V gene TRBV19, with 8 positions matching TRBD2. V was clipped by 6 bases and J by 6 bases; unmatched bases: 7. This CDR3 contains 13 residues. Looked up from germline, CDR1 is LNHDA and CDR2 is SQIVND (reference sequence). CDR3 sequence: CASRAGLVGEQYF. The DNA for the CDR3 is TGTGCCAGTAGAGCGGGACTAGTCGGCGAGCAGTACTTC.

This chain links TRBV10-1 with TRBJ1-3; D is uncertain. The V gene lost 3 bases and the J gene lost 0 bases, with 9 bases spanning the gap. The germline V gene encodes CDR1 WNHNN and CDR2 SYGVQD (reference sequence). CDR3 length: 15 amino acids. In DNA form, the CDR3 reads TGCGCCAGCAGTGACAGCCGTAGCTCTGGAAACACCATATATTTT. Amino acid sequence: CASSDSRSSGNTIYF.

The chain couples TRBV30 to TRBJ1-4; D uncertain. Between the trimmed V and J ends, which lost 0 bases and 8 bases, there was a span of 19 bases. Germline V gene lookup returns CDR1 GTSNPN and CDR2 SVGIG (reference sequence). The CDR3 length is 16 residues. This CDR3 reads CAWSVGLQTPTEKLFF. The CDR3 nucleotides read TGTGCCTGGAGTGTTGGGCTCCAAACCCCAACCGAAAAACTGTTTTTT.

A remark on this clone: Other DNA sequences in the same sample also yield this CDR3. The chain employs TRBV4-3 and TRBJ1-1; D is unclear. Trimming pared 1 base from V and 5 bases from J, leaving 8 bases between. The germline gives CDR1 LGHNA, CDR2 YSLEER. CDR3 length equals 13 residues. CDR3 coding DNA: TGCGCCAGCAGCCAAGTTAGAGGGACTGAAGCTTTCTTT. As protein: CASSQVRGTEAFF.

The rearrangement joins TRBV13 to TRBJ2-3, with 8 bases fitting TRBD1. V lost 3 bases, J lost 0 bases, and 2 bases stayed unmatched. Germline CDR1 is PRHDT and CDR2 is FYEKMQ (reference sequence). The CDR3 is 15 amino acids. CDR3 DNA sequence: TGTGCCAGCAGCTTTACAGGGGGAAGCACAGATACGCAGTATTTT. Amino acids: CASSFTGGSTDTQYF.

As for this clone: This sample also contains other DNA sequences that code for the same CDR3. V usage is TRBV6-5 and J usage is TRBJ2-7, with 7 bases identical to TRBD1. The germline CDR1 and CDR2 sequences are MNHEY and SVGAGI. J lost 2 bases, V lost 6 bases, and 4 bases had no gene match. The CDR3 sequence is 13 residues long. CDR3 nucleotide sequence: TGTGCCAGCAGCCGGGACAGAGCCTACGAGCAGTACTTC. This codes for CASSRDRAYEQYF.

The J gene is TRBJ2-1, the V gene TRBV20-1; a weak D match, TRBD1 (6 bases). Deletions cut 5 bases from V and 14 bases from J, with 7 bases between. Looked up from germline, CDR1 is DFQATT and CDR2 is SNEGSKA (reference sequence). The CDR3 is 8 amino acids. This CDR3 is CSAPGEFF. CDR3 bases: TGCAGTGCTCCAGGGGAGTTCTTC.